This is a list of T cell receptor beta chains from one sample in a study of neurological immune-mediated disorders. TCRdb ran MiXCR on the 5' RACE reads and lists one entry per CDR3 protein. The table includes tens of thousands of distinct CDR3 sequences, 1.5% detected once. The sequencing sample was made of PBMCs. These TCRs come from a woman in her thirties with multiple sclerosis. CDR3s include the opening cysteine and the closing phenylalanine or tryptophan. The order of the fields is D gene, J gene, CDR3 length, V gene, clone size, CDR3 DNA, CDR3 protein. D genes are given only for firm matches. For some rows the clone size is stated as once, few or many, or as a class when expanded; others skip it.

D gene: .; J gene: TRBJ1-5; CDR3 length: 13; V gene: TRBV7-8; clone size: many; CDR3 DNA: TGTGCCAGCAGCTTAGCGGCGGCTCAGCCCCAGCATTTT; CDR3 protein: CASSLAAAQPQHF
D gene: .; J gene: TRBJ1-4; CDR3 length: 15; V gene: TRBV5-1; clone size: many; CDR3 DNA: TGCGCCAGCAGCAGACCAACAGGGACTAATGAAAAACTGTTTTTT; CDR3 protein: CASSRPTGTNEKLFF
D gene: TRBD1; J gene: TRBJ2-7; CDR3 length: 15; V gene: TRBV20-1; clone size: .; CDR3 DNA: TGCAGTGTTTCGTTTCGGGACAGGGTTTTGGACGAGCAGTACTTC; CDR3 protein: CSVSFRDRVLDEQYF
D gene: TRBD1; J gene: TRBJ2-3; CDR3 length: 14; V gene: TRBV5-1; clone size: many; CDR3 DNA: TGCGCCAGCAGCGGGGGACAGGGTAAGGATACGCAGTATTTT; CDR3 protein: CASSGGQGKDTQYF
D gene: .; J gene: TRBJ2-4; CDR3 length: 14; V gene: TRBV3-1; clone size: many; CDR3 DNA: TGTGCCAGCAGCCCGTACTACACGGGGGACATTCAGTACTTC; CDR3 protein: CASSPYYTGDIQYF
D gene: .; J gene: TRBJ1-4; CDR3 length: 13; V gene: TRBV7-2; clone size: .; CDR3 DNA: TGTGCCAGCAGCACCCGGACAGATGAAAAACTGTTTTTT; CDR3 protein: CASSTRTDEKLFF
D gene: .; J gene: TRBJ1-2; CDR3 length: 13; V gene: TRBV6-2/TRBV6-3; clone size: many; CDR3 DNA: TGTGCCAGCAGCCTGAGTTCTAACTATGGCTACACCTTC; CDR3 protein: CASSLSSNYGYTF
D gene: .; J gene: TRBJ2-1; CDR3 length: 13; V gene: TRBV11-3; clone size: many; CDR3 DNA: TGTGCCAGCAATGACGGACAGTACAATGAGCAGTTCTTC; CDR3 protein: CASNDGQYNEQFF
D gene: .; J gene: TRBJ1-5; CDR3 length: 11; V gene: TRBV21-1; clone size: many; CDR3 DNA: TGTGCCAGACAAACCAGGGGGGCCAGACATTTT; CDR3 protein: CARQTRGARHF
D gene: TRBD2; J gene: TRBJ2-5; CDR3 length: 19; V gene: TRBV20-1; clone size: many; CDR3 DNA: TGCAGTGCTTCTCAAGATGGCTCAAATCCGGGACTAGCGGGAGAGACCCAGTACTTC; CDR3 protein: CSASQDGSNPGLAGETQYF
D gene: .; J gene: TRBJ2-3; CDR3 length: 16; V gene: TRBV4-2; clone size: many; CDR3 DNA: TGTGCCAGCAGCCAAGCCCTAGAGCGCCGCACAGATACGCAGTATTTT; CDR3 protein: CASSQALERRTDTQYF
D gene: .; J gene: TRBJ2-7; CDR3 length: 14; V gene: TRBV6-5; clone size: many; CDR3 DNA: TGTGCCAGCAGGCGGGACGGCGGTTCCTACGAGCAGTACTTC; CDR3 protein: CASRRDGGSYEQYF
D gene: TRBD1; J gene: TRBJ2-4; CDR3 length: 15; V gene: TRBV7-9; clone size: many; CDR3 DNA: TGTGCCAGCAGCCCTGACAGGGGGGCCAAAAACATTCAGTACTTC; CDR3 protein: CASSPDRGAKNIQYF
D gene: .; J gene: TRBJ2-4; CDR3 length: 13; V gene: TRBV12-3/TRBV12-4; clone size: many; CDR3 DNA: TGTGCCAGCAGGGGTGGACTGAAAAACATTCAGTACTTC; CDR3 protein: CASRGGLKNIQYF
D gene: .; J gene: TRBJ2-1; CDR3 length: 15; V gene: TRBV29-1; clone size: many; CDR3 DNA: TGCAGCGTTGAAGGTCTAGCGTCGTCTTACAATGAGCAGTTCTTC; CDR3 protein: CSVEGLASSYNEQFF
D gene: .; J gene: TRBJ2-1; CDR3 length: 15; V gene: TRBV20-1; clone size: many; CDR3 DNA: TGCAGTGCTAGAGATTGGGGGCAAGACTACAATGAGCAGTTCTTC; CDR3 protein: CSARDWGQDYNEQFF
D gene: TRBD1; J gene: TRBJ2-1; CDR3 length: 14; V gene: TRBV5-1; clone size: many; CDR3 DNA: TGCGCCACCACAAAAGGGACAGGGATTTGGGAGCAGTTCTTC; CDR3 protein: CATTKGTGIWEQFF
D gene: .; J gene: TRBJ2-1; CDR3 length: 14; V gene: TRBV9; clone size: many; CDR3 DNA: TGTGCCAGCAGCGCGACTAGTCCCCCCGATGAGCAGTTCTTC; CDR3 protein: CASSATSPPDEQFF
D gene: TRBD1; J gene: TRBJ1-2; CDR3 length: 18; V gene: TRBV20-1; clone size: many; CDR3 DNA: TGCAGTGCTAGAGATCCTACAGGGGGCGCACCCGACTCCTATGGCTACACCTTC; CDR3 protein: CSARDPTGGAPDSYGYTF
D gene: .; J gene: TRBJ2-5; CDR3 length: 13; V gene: TRBV6-1; clone size: many; CDR3 DNA: TGTGCCAGCAAAGAGGGGAGGGGGGAGACCCAGTACTTC; CDR3 protein: CASKEGRGETQYF